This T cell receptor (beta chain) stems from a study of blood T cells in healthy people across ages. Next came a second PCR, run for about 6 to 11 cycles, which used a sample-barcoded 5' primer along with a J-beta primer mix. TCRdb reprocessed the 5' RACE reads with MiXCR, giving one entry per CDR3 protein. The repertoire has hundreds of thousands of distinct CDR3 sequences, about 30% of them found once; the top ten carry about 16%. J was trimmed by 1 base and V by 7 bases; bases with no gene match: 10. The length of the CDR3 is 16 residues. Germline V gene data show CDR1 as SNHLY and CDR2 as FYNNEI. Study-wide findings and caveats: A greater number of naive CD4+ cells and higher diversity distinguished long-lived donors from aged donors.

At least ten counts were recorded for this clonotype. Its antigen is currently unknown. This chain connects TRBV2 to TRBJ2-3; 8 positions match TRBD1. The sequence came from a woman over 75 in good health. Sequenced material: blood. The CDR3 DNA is TGTGCCAGCAATTTTCCTGGACAGGGTGGCACAGATACGCAGTATTTT. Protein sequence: CASNFPGQGGTDTQYF.